The 17 T cell receptor beta chains below all came from one sample that was sequenced in a study of T cell responses to AZD1222 COVID-19 vaccine. Some clones are missing from TCRdb's copy, which holds only in-frame ones; the method was immunoSEQ multiplex PCR. This sample has around 120,000 clones, with about nine tenths found just once. The specimen comprised peripheral blood, sampled 28 days after the second AZD1222 dose. These receptors were taken from an adult who received the AZD1222 COVID-19 vaccine.

The gene calls are TRBV13 and TRBJ1-3, with 7 bases matching TRBD1. This CDR3 is built from 17 residues. Germline CDR1 and CDR2: PRHDT and FYEKMQ (reference sequence). V shed 3 bases and J 3 bases; nucleotides not matched to a gene: 11. CDR3 protein: CASSFRPSDRVGNTIYF. The CDR3 nucleotides are TGTGCCAGCAGCTTTAGGCCCTCCGACAGGGTTGGAAACACCATATATTTT.

The chain recombines TRBV30 with TRBJ2-3; TRBD2 matches at 9 bases. V lost 3 bases to trimming and J lost 3 bases; unmatched junction nucleotides: 1. CDR1 GTSNPN and CDR2 SVGIG come from the germline V gene (reference sequence). CDR3 length: 13 amino acids. In DNA form, the CDR3 reads TGTGCCTGGAGAGCGGGAGGAACAGATACGCAGTATTTT. It yields the protein CAWRAGGTDTQYF.

The chain links TRBV5-4 to TRBJ1-4; 10 bases align to TRBD1. The V gene end was trimmed by 3 bases and the J gene end by 7 bases; junction bases not matched to a gene: 3. Germline-derived CDR1 and CDR2 are SGHNT and YYREEE (reference sequence). The CDR3 extends over 14 amino acids. The DNA of the CDR3 is TGTGCCAGCAGCTCGACAGGGGGCGGTGAAAAACTGTTTTTT. Translating it yields CASSSTGGGEKLFF.

The V gene is TRBV9, the J gene TRBJ2-1; no clear D gene. The CDR3 runs 12 residues. Per the germline V gene, CDR1 is SGDLS and CDR2 is YYNGEE. The ends were cut back, 0 bases at V and 8 bases at J, with 6 bases in the middle. The CDR3 bases are TGTGCCAGCAGCGTAGGTACGGATGAGCAGTTCTTC. Translation gives CASSVGTDEQFF.

The rearrangement uses TRBV18 and TRBJ1-1, with 7 bases lining up with TRBD1. CDR1 is KGHSH and CDR2 is LQKENI in the germline V gene. Trimming at V came to 2 bases and at J to 10 bases, leaving 4 bases not matched to a gene. The CDR3 spans 12 residues. The CDR3 sequence is CASSPGGGRAFF. The CDR3 DNA sequence: TGTGCCAGCTCACCAGGAGGGGGCAGAGCTTTCTTT. Combining the CDR3 with reference TRBV18 and TRBJ1-1 gives the whole variable domain NAGVMQNPRHLVRRRGQEARLRCSPMKGHSHVYWYRQLPEEGLKFMVYLQKENIIDESGMPKERFSAEFPKEGPSILRIQQVVRGDSAAYFCASSPGGGRAFFGQGTRLTVV.

This clone was detected once. The chain employs TRBV7-3 and TRBJ1-2, with D maybe TRBD1 (5 bases). This CDR3 is 15 amino acids long. In germline, CDR1 is SGHTA, CDR2 FQGTGA. V dropped 5 bases and J dropped 6 bases, with 19 bases sitting between them. CDR3 region: CASSREGRANDGYTF. The CDR3 nucleotides are TGTGCCAGCAGCCGAGAGGGCAGGGCGAACGATGGCTACACCTTC.

J is TRBJ2-3 and V is TRBV7-6, with D maybe TRBD2 (5 bases). Trimming pared 0 bases from V and 5 bases from J, leaving 6 bases between. The CDR3 spans 13 residues. The germline CDR1 and CDR2 sequences are SGHVS and FNYEAQ. Here the CDR3 DNA reads TGTGCCAGCAGCTTAGCTCGGGGAGATACGCAGTATTTT. Encoded protein: CASSLARGDTQYF.

The chain links TRBV19 to TRBJ2-2; the D is unclear. The CDR3 has 12 residues. Trimming shortened V by 6 bases and J by 5 bases, and 7 bases separated the two germline ends. Germline values: CDR1 LNHDA, CDR2 SQIVND (reference sequence). The DNA for the CDR3 is TGTGCCAGTAGAAGGTTTACCGGGGAGCTGTTTTTT. It encodes CASRRFTGELFF. Combining the CDR3 with reference TRBV19 and TRBJ2-2 gives the whole variable domain DGGITQSPKYLFRKEGQNVTLSCEQNLNHDAMYWYRQDPGQGLRLIYYSQIVNDFQKGDIAEGYSVSREKKESFPLTVTSAQKNPTAFYLCASRRFTGELFFGEGSRLTVL.

This chain's CDR3 is CASSTRTGLNNEQFF. The CDR3 nucleotides read TGTGCCAGTAGTACCCGGACAGGGCTGAACAATGAGCAGTTCTTC. V is TRBV19 and J is TRBJ2-1, with 8 bases aligning to TRBD1. The germline V gene encodes CDR1 LNHDA and CDR2 SQIVND (reference sequence). V was clipped by 4 bases and J by 5 bases; unmatched bases: 7. The CDR3 extends over 15 amino acids.

The chain combines TRBV19 with TRBJ1-5; D may be TRBD1 (6 bases). This CDR3 spans 15 amino acids. V lost 6 bases and J 0 bases, leaving 12 bases between the germline ends. Germline CDR1 is LNHDA and CDR2 is SQIVND (reference sequence). The DNA for the CDR3 is TGTGCCAGTAGGCAGGGGACTCATAGCAATCAGCCCCAGCATTTT. Translation gives CASRQGTHSNQPQHF.

The chain links TRBV7-2 to TRBJ1-2; possible D gene TRBD1, 5 bases. V lost 1 base and J lost 5, with 14 bases in between. The CDR3 loop spans 15 amino acids. The germline CDR1 and CDR2 sequences are SGHTA and FQGNSA. This CDR3 reads CASSLERGARYGYTF. CDR3 DNA: TGTGCCAGCAGCTTAGAGAGGGGCGCTAGGTATGGCTACACCTTC.

The V and J genes are TRBV6-5 and TRBJ2-5, with D maybe TRBD1 (5 bases). CDR1 and CDR2 from the germline V gene are MNHEY and SVGAGI. Trimming shortened V by 1 base and J by 5 bases, and 11 bases separated the two germline ends. This CDR3 has 14 residues. The CDR3 DNA sequence: TGTGCCAGCAGTTACTTCGGCAGGGTGGAGACCCAGTACTTC. Its protein is CASSYFGRVETQYF.

The chain links TRBV19 to TRBJ1-1, with no clear D. Trimming left V 3 bases short and J 1 base short, with 12 bases between. Per germline, CDR1 LNHDA and CDR2 SQIVND (reference sequence). The CDR3 is 15 amino acids. The CDR3 nucleotides are TGTGCCAGTAGTATTAGGCGCGAATCGAACACTGAAGCTTTCTTT. Translating it yields CASSIRRESNTEAFF.

The J gene is TRBJ2-2, the V gene TRBV2, with 14 bases fitting TRBD2. The germline V gene has CDR1 SNHLY and CDR2 FYNNEI. The CDR3 consists of 18 residues. Germline trimming cut 6 bases from V and 3 bases from J; bases unmatched to any gene: 9. CDR3 sequence: CASRGRGLAGVDTGELFF. The DNA for the CDR3 is TGTGCCAGCAGGGGGAGGGGACTAGCGGGAGTGGACACCGGGGAGCTGTTTTTT.

The CDR3 nucleotides read TGTGCCAGTAGTCCGACAGGGGGTGACACTGAAGCTTTCTTT. Its protein is CASSPTGGDTEAFF. V and J are TRBV19 and TRBJ1-1; TRBD1 agrees at 9 bases. The germline V gene has CDR1 LNHDA and CDR2 SQIVND (reference sequence). The CDR3 contains 14 residues. V trimming: 5 bases; J trimming: 3 bases; junction bases outside the gene matches: 4.

The chain carries TRBV19 and TRBJ1-1, with D possibly TRBD1 on 6 matching bases. The CDR3 consists of 15 residues. V lost 4 bases to trimming and J lost 0 bases, with 12 bases between them. Germline-derived CDR1 and CDR2 are LNHDA and SQIVND (reference sequence). DNA for the CDR3: TGTGCCAGTAGTACTTCAGGGGCCGTGAACACTGAAGCTTTCTTT. Translating gives CASSTSGAVNTEAFF.

This rearrangement joins TRBV19 to TRBJ2-7, with TRBD2 matching 13 bases. This CDR3 spans 16 amino acids. The germline V gene encodes CDR1 LNHDA and CDR2 SQIVND (reference sequence). Germline trimming cut 6 bases from V and 3 bases from J; bases unmatched to any gene: 8. CDR3 bases: TGTGCCAGTAGCCAGGGACTAGCGGGGAACAACTACGAGCAGTACTTC. Protein: CASSQGLAGNNYEQYF. The full variable domain, in which reference TRBV19 and TRBJ2-7 provide the parts outside the CDR3, is DGGITQSPKYLFRKEGQNVTLSCEQNLNHDAMYWYRQDPGQGLRLIYYSQIVNDFQKGDIAEGYSVSREKKESFPLTVTSAQKNPTAFYLCASSQGLAGNNYEQYFGPGTRLTVT.